This TCR beta chain appears in the sequencing data of a study of T-cell memory formation after mild COVID-19. Turning to the study itself: TCR clusters were largely donor specific. Findings and limits, study-wide: Nothing confirmed that second-wave clones peaking on day 37 were specific for SARS-CoV-2. Some clones that responded were present in memory (sampled pre-infection), which suggests cross-reactive memory joined. CD4+ bias marked clones expanding day 15 to 37, unlike balanced contracting clones.

This clonotype was seen a handful of times. Antigen specificity is unknown. TCRdb fed the 5' RACE reads into MiXCR, producing one record per CDR3 protein. The sample shows 410,000 or so distinct CDR3 sequences, around a quarter of them seen only once. The CDR3 is 16 residues long. Looked up from germline, CDR1 is SGHRS and CDR2 is YFSETQ. Losses at the gene ends were 2 bases for V and 2 bases for J; bases not matched to a gene: 8. Sequenced sample: PBMCs or a T cell subset sorted from them (not recorded which). This receptor was obtained from an adult woman who had mild COVID-19 (a few samples of this study predate the infection). Cell type and time point are not known. The V call is TRBV5-1, the J call TRBJ2-3, with 7 bases identical to TRBD1. The CDR3 DNA follows: TGCGCCAGCAGCTTTTTAATGGACAGGTACACAGATACGCAGTATTTT. This codes for CASSFLMDRYTDTQYF.